The rows below give T cell receptor beta chains drawn from one sample of a study of shared clonotypes between healthy human individuals. Produced via immunoSEQ multiplex PCR; TCRdb's table is partial and in-frame only. The table has about 960,000 clones, over 60% seen once. The specimen was memory CD4+ T cells sorted from blood. The receptors were gathered from a man in his late teens or twenties in good health. The conserved cysteine and the conserved F or W are not part of the CDR3 here. Fields, in order: J gene, V gene, CDR3 protein.

j_gene: TRBJ2-6
v_gene: TRBV7-9
CDR3aa: ASGLEHSGANVLT

j_gene: TRBJ2-3
v_gene: TRBV2
CDR3aa: ASRVTGSGDTQY

j_gene: TRBJ1-1
v_gene: TRBV5-1
CDR3aa: ASSQATPGEAF

j_gene: TRBJ2-4
v_gene: TRBV7-2
CDR3aa: ASSLSKNIQY

j_gene: TRBJ2-7
v_gene: TRBV5-4
CDR3aa: ASSPLSSPGEQY

j_gene: TRBJ2-2
v_gene: TRBV7-6
CDR3aa: ASSLGAASGELF

j_gene: TRBJ1-1
v_gene: TRBV11-2
CDR3aa: ASSLGVIEQGNAEAF

j_gene: TRBJ2-3
v_gene: TRBV10-3
CDR3aa: AISESRGASTDTQY

j_gene: TRBJ1-2
v_gene: TRBV29-1
CDR3aa: SVGQEVTYGYT

j_gene: TRBJ1-2
v_gene: TRBV19
CDR3aa: ASSGQAAVLGYT

j_gene: TRBJ2-7
v_gene: TRBV30
CDR3aa: AWSSRGDRGLYEQY

j_gene: TRBJ1-4
v_gene: TRBV27
CDR3aa: ASSRQGLPEKLF

j_gene: TRBJ2-3
v_gene: TRBV27
CDR3aa: ASSPSRLAKAQY

j_gene: TRBJ2-5
v_gene: TRBV11-2
CDR3aa: ASSPGVTARETQY

j_gene: TRBJ1-1
v_gene: TRBV5-4
CDR3aa: ASSSRDVNTEAF

j_gene: TRBJ1-2
v_gene: TRBV27
CDR3aa: ATSDRVGYT

j_gene: TRBJ2-7
v_gene: TRBV19
CDR3aa: ASSTGGSGKYEQY

j_gene: TRBJ1-4
v_gene: TRBV7-2
CDR3aa: ASSLALGSNEKLF

j_gene: TRBJ2-7
v_gene: TRBV6-6
CDR3aa: ASSYLDRGGEQY